The rows below give T cell receptor beta chains drawn from one sample of a study of cytomegalovirus exposure and HLA in healthy donors. Some clones are missing from TCRdb's copy, which holds only in-frame ones; the method was immunoSEQ multiplex PCR. Of about 110,000 clones in the sample, 74% were seen once. Sequencing was done on a sample of PBMCs. The receptor set was obtained from a man over 45 in good health and CMV-seropositive. Both conserved end residues are part of each CDR3. A D gene is named only where the DNA matches it firmly. Expanded clones get a size class; other rows say once, few or many, or leave the size out.

NA | NA | TRBJ1-4 | TRBV7-6 | TGTGCCAGCAGCCCCGAAGCACCGGGAGGAAATGAAAAACTGTTTTTT | CASSPEAPGGNEKLFF
TRBD1 | NA | TRBJ2-1 | TRBV5-1 | TGCGCCAGCACGACAGGGGTTACCTACAATGAGCAGTTCTTC | CASTTGVTYNEQFF
TRBD1 | NA | TRBJ2-7 | TRBV19 | TGTGCCAGTGCCCCAGGCCATCTATACCTACTTTCAGGGGGCTCCTACGAGCAGTACTTC | CASAPGHLYLLSGGSYEQYF
NA | NA | TRBJ1-5 | TRBV2 | TGTGCCAGCAGTGAACGACGATCTCAGGGCAATCAGCCCCAGCATTTT | CASSERRSQGNQPQHF
TRBD2 | once | TRBJ2-1 | TRBV7-2 | TGTGCCAGCAGCCAACGGACTAGCGGTAACAATGAGCAGTTCTTC | CASSQRTSGNNEQFF
TRBD1 | NA | TRBJ2-5 | TRBV7-2 | TGTGCCAGCAGCTCCAACAGGGGGAAAGAGACCCAGTACTTC | CASSSNRGKETQYF
NA | NA | TRBJ2-1 | TRBV5-1 | TGCGCCAGCAGCCCTCGTGGTAGAGACAATGAGCAGTTCTTC | CASSPRGRDNEQFF
TRBD1 | once | TRBJ2-7 | TRBV4-1 | TGCGCCAGCAGCCCCAAGACAGGGGTCTACGAGCAGTACTTC | CASSPKTGVYEQYF
NA | NA | TRBJ2-7 | TRBV9 | TGTGCCAGCAGCGTAGGCACGGGAAGGAGGGCCTACGAGCAGTACTTC | CASSVGTGRRAYEQYF
NA | NA | TRBJ1-1 | TRBV7-3 | TGTGCCAGCAGCTTACAGGAGAACACTGAAGCTTTCTTT | CASSLQENTEAFF
NA | NA | TRBJ2-1 | TRBV5-1 | TGCGCCAGCAGCTTGTTGGCAGGGAATACCTACAATGAGCAGTTCTTC | CASSLLAGNTYNEQFF
NA | NA | TRBJ2-1 | TRBV9 | TGTGCTAGCAGGAGGGCCCTGTCTGGGGCCTACAATGAGCAGTTCTTC | CASRRALSGAYNEQFF
NA | NA | TRBJ1-5 | TRBV6-1 | TGTGCCAGCAGTGAATTCCTTCAGCCCCAGCATTTT | CASSEFLQPQHF
NA | NA | TRBJ2-7 | TRBV2 | TGTGCCAGCAGCTGGACAGAGGAAGAGCAGTACTTC | CASSWTEEEQYF
NA | NA | TRBJ1-1 | TRBV27 | TGTGCCAGCAGTTTTGCCGCGGACACTGAAGCTTTCTTT | CASSFAADTEAFF
TRBD2 | NA | TRBJ2-3 | TRBV5-8 | TGTGCCAGCAGCTCAGGGACTAGTGGGTTCGGGGATACGCAGTATTTT | CASSSGTSGFGDTQYF
TRBD2 | NA | TRBJ2-1 | TRBV6-5 | TGTGCCAGCAGTTCCGCGGGAGCGAAAAATGAGCAGTTCTTC | CASSSAGAKNEQFF
NA | NA | TRBJ2-3 | TRBV18 | TGTGCCAGCTCACCGACTAGAGACACAGATACGCAGTATTTT | CASSPTRDTDTQYF
TRBD1 | NA | TRBJ1-2 | TRBV19 | TGTGCCAGTACCGACTTTTTGGGACAGAACGATGGCTACACCTTC | CASTDFLGQNDGYTF
TRBD1 | NA | TRBJ2-3 | TRBV9 | TGTGCCAGCAGCCCCCGGACAGGAAACACAGATACGCAGTATTTT | CASSPRTGNTDTQYF
NA | NA | TRBJ1-1 | TRBV5-6 | TGTGCCAGCAGCTTGCAAGACGCGGTCGTTTTT | CASSLQDAVVF
TRBD1 | NA | TRBJ1-2 | TRBV12-5 | TGTGCTAGTGGTTTGCAACAGGGGAACGGCTACACCTTC | CASGLQQGNGYTF
TRBD2 | NA | TRBJ2-7 | TRBV6-6 | TGTGCCAGCAGACTAGCGGGGGAGATCTCCTACGAGCAGTACTTC | CASRLAGEISYEQYF
NA | few | TRBJ1-1 | TRBV6-1 | TGTGCCAGCAGTTTCTATTACTTGAACACTGAAGCTTTCTTT | CASSFYYLNTEAFF
NA | NA | TRBJ2-3 | TRBV7-4 | TGTGCCAGCCGCCATAGGGGGGGCTGGGCAGATACGCAGTATTTT | CASRHRGGWADTQYF
TRBD2 | few | TRBJ2-1 | TRBV5-1 | TGCGCCAGCAGCTTGACTGGGCGGGGGGGGAATGAGCAGTTCTTC | CASSLTGRGGNEQFF
TRBD1 | NA | TRBJ1-1 | TRBV7-3 | TGTGCCAGCAGCTTGGGACAGGAGAACACTGAAGCTTTCTTT | CASSLGQENTEAFF
NA | NA | TRBJ1-3 | TRBV9 | TGTGCCAGCAGCGCGGCCGGGACTTCAGGAAACACCATATATTTT | CASSAAGTSGNTIYF
NA | NA | TRBJ1-5 | TRBV6-1 | TGTGCCAGCAGCGAACAGAATCAGCCCCAGCATTTT | CASSEQNQPQHF
TRBD2 | NA | TRBJ2-1 | TRBV9 | TGTGCCAGCAGCGTAGTCCAAGGAGCGGGAGTGAACAATGAGCAGTTCTTC | CASSVVQGAGVNNEQFF
TRBD2 | NA | TRBJ2-7 | TRBV5-1 | TGCGCCAGCAGCTTGGGACTAGCGGGCCGAAGCTCCTACGAGCAGTACTTC | CASSLGLAGRSSYEQYF
NA | NA | TRBJ1-2 | TRBV9 | TGTGCCAGCAGCGAGCCGAACTATGGCTACACCTTC | CASSEPNYGYTF
NA | NA | TRBJ2-7 | TRBV27 | TGTGCCAGCAGTTTACGGGATGCCTACGAGCAGTACTTC | CASSLRDAYEQYF
TRBD1 | NA | TRBJ2-7 | TRBV6-1 | TGTGCCAGCAGTGAGCAGAGGGACAGTCATTACGAGCAGTACTTC | CASSEQRDSHYEQYF
NA | NA | TRBJ2-5 | TRBV27 | TGTGCCAGCAGTTTTTGGGCCTCCGGTATGAGAGAGACCCAGTACTTC | CASSFWASGMRETQYF
NA | NA | TRBJ2-3 | TRBV5-4 | TGTGCCAGCAGCTTGACCGTAGGGGCCATTAGAACAGATACGCAGTATTTT | CASSLTVGAIRTDTQYF
TRBD1 | NA | TRBJ1-5 | TRBV10-2 | TGCGCCAGCGGCCGGGACAGGGGTTGGGGCGGCAATCAGCCCCAGCATTTT | CASGRDRGWGGNQPQHF